These 2 T cell receptor beta chains were all obtained from the same sample, sequenced in a study of blood T cell repertoires in COVID-19. Clones were read by immunoSEQ multiplex PCR, and TCRdb kept only the in-frame ones, dropping some. This sample has some 70,000 clones, with 79% found just once. Sequenced input: peripheral blood. Source of these receptors: a woman aged 45-60 years with acute or convalescent COVID-19.

V usage is TRBV10-2 and J usage is TRBJ2-3; TRBD2 aligns across 9 bases. Germline CDR1 reads WSHSY; CDR2 reads SAAADI. CDR3 length equals 13 residues. The ends lost 3 bases at V and 8 bases at J; junction bases unmatched: 3. Written as DNA, the CDR3 is TGCGCCAGCAGTGAATCGCGGGGGGGTACGCAGTATTTT. Translated: CASSESRGGTQYF.

This chain connects TRBV18 to TRBJ2-7, with D possibly matching TRBD2 (6 bases). Germline assignment: CDR1 KGHSH and CDR2 LQKENI. V lost 5 bases, J lost 3 bases, and 8 bases lay in between. The CDR3 has 12 residues. DNA of the CDR3: TGTGCCAGCTCAGAGACTAGCTACGAGCAGTACTTC. Its translation is CASSETSYEQYF. The complete variable domain, with remaining parts taken from reference TRBV18 and TRBJ2-7, reads NAGVMQNPRHLVRRRGQEARLRCSPMKGHSHVYWYRQLPEEGLKFMVYLQKENIIDESGMPKERFSAEFPKEGPSILRIQQVVRGDSAAYFCASSETSYEQYFGPGTRLTVT.